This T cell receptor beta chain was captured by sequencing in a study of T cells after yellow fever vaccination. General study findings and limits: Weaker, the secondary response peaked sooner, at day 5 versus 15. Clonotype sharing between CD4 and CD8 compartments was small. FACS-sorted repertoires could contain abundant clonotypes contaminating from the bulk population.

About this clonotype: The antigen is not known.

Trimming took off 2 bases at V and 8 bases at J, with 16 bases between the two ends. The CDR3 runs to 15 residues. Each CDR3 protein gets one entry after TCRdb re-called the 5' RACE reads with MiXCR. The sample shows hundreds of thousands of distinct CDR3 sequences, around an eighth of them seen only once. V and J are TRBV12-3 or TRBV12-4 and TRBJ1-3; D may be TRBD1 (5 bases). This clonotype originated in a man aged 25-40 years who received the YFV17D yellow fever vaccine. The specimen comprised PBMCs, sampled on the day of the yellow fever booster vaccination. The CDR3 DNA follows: TGTGCCAGCAGTTTAAGGAGTGGCAGGGACCACACCATATATTTT. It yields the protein CASSLRSGRDHTIYF.